These 9 T cell receptor beta chains came from one sample sequenced in a study of Ad26.COV2.S vaccination and SARS-CoV-2 variants. The treatment: roughly 18 received Ad26.COV2.S at low or high dose, single or two shots; roughly five received placebo; per-sample allocation not given. Sampling took place 63 days after the first vaccine or placebo injection. Clones were sequenced by immunoSEQ multiplex PCR, and TCRdb holds only the in-frame ones, with some missing. Here the sample spans around 450,000 clones, about nine tenths being singletons. The sequences come from peripheral blood, collected in a trial of Ad26.COV2.S vaccine versus placebo. These receptors were collected from a person aged 18-65 years who received the Ad26.COV2.S COVID-19 vaccine or a placebo.

The chain is built from TRBV10-1 and TRBJ2-7; the match to TRBD1 covers 8 bases. The ends lost 11 bases at V and 5 bases at J; junction bases unmatched: 14. Per germline, CDR1 WNHNN and CDR2 SYGVQD (reference sequence). The length of the CDR3 is 14 residues. This CDR3 reads CAGLGTGGRHEQYF. Here the CDR3 DNA reads TGCGCCGGGCTAGGGACAGGTGGGCGGCACGAGCAGTACTTC.

The chain carries TRBV7-3 and TRBJ2-2, with unresolved D. Per the germline V gene, CDR1 is SGHTA and CDR2 is FQGTGA. The CDR3 consists of 12 residues. The V gene lost 5 bases and the J gene lost 8 bases, with 9 bases spanning the gap. The CDR3: CASSTPNGELFF. The CDR3 DNA reads as TGTGCCAGCAGCACCCCGAATGGGGAGCTGTTTTTT.

The chain links TRBV28 to TRBJ2-2, with 10 bases identical to TRBD1. This CDR3 region has 16 residues. Unmatched junction bases numbered 9, after V lost 5 bases and J lost 6 bases. Germline V gene sequence: CDR1 MDHEN, CDR2 SYDVKM. The CDR3 protein is CASSISGTGAAGELFF. The CDR3 region has the DNA TGTGCCAGCAGTATATCCGGGACAGGGGCCGCCGGGGAGCTGTTTTTT.

The chain joins TRBV28 to TRBJ2-7; 10 bases align to TRBD1. V was clipped by 6 bases and J by 7 bases; unmatched bases: 6. CDR1 is MDHEN and CDR2 is SYDVKM in the germline V gene. CDR3 length: 13 residues. CDR3 nucleotide sequence: TGTGCCAGCAGGGGTCGACAGGGGGCTGAGCAGTACTTC. Protein product: CASRGRQGAEQYF.

This clone was recorded only once. The V and J genes are TRBV18 and TRBJ2-1; TRBD2 might be the D (5 bases). Germline CDR1 KGHSH, CDR2 LQKENI. The V and J ends lost 2 bases and 7 bases respectively, with 15 bases between them. CDR3 size: 15 residues. This CDR3 reads CASSPRGNPSNEQFF. As DNA, the CDR3 is TGTGCCAGCTCACCAAGAGGGAATCCATCAAATGAGCAGTTCTTC.

The rearrangement joins TRBV29-1 to TRBJ2-7; 10 bases are shared with TRBD1. The CDR3 runs 14 residues. CDR1 is SQVTM, CDR2 ANQGSEA, per germline. The ends lost 6 bases at V and 3 bases at J; junction bases unmatched: 8. DNA for the CDR3: TGCAGCGTCATCCGGGACAGGGGTTTCTACGAGCAGTACTTC. It yields the protein CSVIRDRGFYEQYF.

Remarks on this clone: In the same sample, other DNA sequences code for this CDR3. The chain recombines TRBV9 with TRBJ1-6; D may be TRBD1 (6 bases). Per germline, CDR1 SGDLS and CDR2 YYNGEE. CDR3 length: 14 amino acids. V lost 2 bases and J lost 6, with 9 bases in between. The CDR3 region is CASSVTGTNSPLHF. In DNA form, the CDR3 reads TGTGCCAGCAGCGTGACAGGCACTAATTCACCCCTCCACTTT.

This clone has more than one count but fewer than ten. CDR3 loop: CASSPLAGGYNEQFF. The CDR3 DNA follows: TGTGCCAGCAGCCCACTAGCGGGAGGTTACAATGAGCAGTTCTTC. The chain has TRBV7-2 and TRBJ2-1; 12 nucleotides line up with TRBD2. The germline gives CDR1 SGHTA, CDR2 FQGNSA. The CDR3 has 15 amino acids. The ends lost 5 bases at V and 4 bases at J; junction bases unmatched: 3.

The rearrangement uses TRBV30 and TRBJ2-2; a weak D match, TRBD1 (6 bases). CDR3 length: 15 residues. The V and J ends lost 3 bases and 1 base respectively, with 12 bases between them. Germline V gene data show CDR1 as GTSNPN and CDR2 as SVGIG (reference sequence). In DNA, the CDR3 is TGTGCCTGGAGGGTCGGGACACTGAACACCGGGGAGCTGTTTTTT. Its protein product is CAWRVGTLNTGELFF.